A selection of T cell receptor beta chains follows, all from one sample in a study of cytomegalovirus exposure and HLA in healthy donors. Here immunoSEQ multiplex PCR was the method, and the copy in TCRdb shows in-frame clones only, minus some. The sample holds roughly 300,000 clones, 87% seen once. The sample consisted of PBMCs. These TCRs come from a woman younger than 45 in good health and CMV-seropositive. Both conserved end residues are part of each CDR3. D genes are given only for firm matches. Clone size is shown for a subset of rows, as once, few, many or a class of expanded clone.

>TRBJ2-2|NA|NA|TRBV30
TGTGCCTGGAGTGTACGGTTAGAGGGGGAGCTGTTTTTT
CAWSVRLEGELFF
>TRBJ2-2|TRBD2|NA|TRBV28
TGTGCCAGCAGGGGGACTAGCGGGAGAGGGAACGGGGAGCTGTTTTTT
CASRGTSGRGNGELFF
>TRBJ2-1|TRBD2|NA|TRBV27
TGTGCCAGCAGTTTCACTAGCGGGAGTCGTAATGAGCAGTTCTTC
CASSFTSGSRNEQFF
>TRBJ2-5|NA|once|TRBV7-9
TGTGCCAGCAGCTTAATCCCCCAAGAGACCCAGTACTTC
CASSLIPQETQYF
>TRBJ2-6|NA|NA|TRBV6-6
TGTGCCAGCAAATCCCCCTCTGGGGCCAACGTCCTGACTTTC
CASKSPSGANVLTF
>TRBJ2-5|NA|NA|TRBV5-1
TGCGCCAGCAGCTTGGGACAGCTCCAAGAGACCCAGTACTTC
CASSLGQLQETQYF
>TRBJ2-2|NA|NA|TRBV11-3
TGTGCCAGCAGCTTAGGGGGACACCGGAACACCGGGGAGCTGTTTTTT
CASSLGGHRNTGELFF
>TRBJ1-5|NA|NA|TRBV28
TGTGCCAGCAGTTTTAGAGTTGGGCCCCAGCATTTT
CASSFRVGPQHF
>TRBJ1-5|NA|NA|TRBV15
TGTGCCACCAGCAGAGATGCAGGGGACGTAGGTCAGCCCCAGCATTTT
CATSRDAGDVGQPQHF
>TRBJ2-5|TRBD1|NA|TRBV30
TGTGCCTATAACAGGGGGGCGGCGGGAGAGACCCAGTACTTC
CAYNRGAAGETQYF
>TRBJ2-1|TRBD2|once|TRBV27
TGTGCCAGCAGTCTGGGACTAGCTGCGTACAATGAGCAGTTCTTC
CASSLGLAAYNEQFF
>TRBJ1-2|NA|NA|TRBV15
TGTGCCACCAGCAGGGGGGGGCTAAGTGGCTACACCTTC
CATSRGGLSGYTF
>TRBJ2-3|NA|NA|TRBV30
TGTGCCTGGAGTACCGAGGGCACAGATACGCAGTATTTT
CAWSTEGTDTQYF
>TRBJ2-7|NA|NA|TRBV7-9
TGTGCCAGCAGCACACCCGCAGGAACCTACGAGCAGTACTTC
CASSTPAGTYEQYF
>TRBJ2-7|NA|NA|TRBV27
TGTGCCAGCAGTCCACAGGGTACGGTGGACGAGCAGTACTTC
CASSPQGTVDEQYF
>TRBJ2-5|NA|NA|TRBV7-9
TGTGCCAGCCTCCGGTCGAGGGGATACCAAGAGACCCAGTACTTC
CASLRSRGYQETQYF
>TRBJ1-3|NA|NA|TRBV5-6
TGTGCCAGCACCCTGGGGCCGACTGTCACTGGAAACACCATATATTTT
CASTLGPTVTGNTIYF
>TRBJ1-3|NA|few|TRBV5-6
TGTGCCAGCAGCTTGGTTTCGGACAGTTACACTGGAAACACCATATATTTT
CASSLVSDSYTGNTIYF
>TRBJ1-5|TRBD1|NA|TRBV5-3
TGTGCCAGAAGCTTGAAGGGGGCAGCGTTACAGCCCCAGCATTTT
CARSLKGAALQPQHF
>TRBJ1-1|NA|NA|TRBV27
TGTGCCAGTAAGGTAGGGGCGCTGAACACTGAAGCTTTCTTT
CASKVGALNTEAFF
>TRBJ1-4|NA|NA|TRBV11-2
TGTGCCAGCAGCTTATGGCAAAGGGTTGGTACTAATGAAAAACTGTTTTTT
CASSLWQRVGTNEKLFF
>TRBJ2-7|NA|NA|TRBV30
TGTGCCTGGAATAGACAGACCCTTTACGAGCAGTACTTC
CAWNRQTLYEQYF
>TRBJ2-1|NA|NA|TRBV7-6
TGTGCCAGCAGCTTAGTCCCCAGCGAGGGGGGCAATGAGCAGTTCTTC
CASSLVPSEGGNEQFF
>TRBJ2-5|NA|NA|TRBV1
TGCACCAGCAGCCAAGAAGCCTACCTCCAAGAGACCCAGTACTTC
CTSSQEAYLQETQYF
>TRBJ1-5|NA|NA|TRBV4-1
TGCGCCAGCAGCTCAAAGTCGGGCGCGGACAATCAGCCCCAGCATTTT
CASSSKSGADNQPQHF
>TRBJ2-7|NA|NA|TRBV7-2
TGTGCCAGCAGCTTAACCTCCTACGAGCAGTACTTC
CASSLTSYEQYF
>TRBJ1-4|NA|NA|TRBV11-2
TGTGCCAGCAGCTTAGTCGACAGCCCGGGGATTTTT
CASSLVDSPGIF
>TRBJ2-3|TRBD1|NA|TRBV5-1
TGCGCCAGCAGCTTGGCCGGGACAGGGGTACCAGATACGCAGTATTTT
CASSLAGTGVPDTQYF
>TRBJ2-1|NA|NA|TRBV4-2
TGTGCCAGCAGCCAAGATCCGAAGCGAGAGCAGTTCTTC
CASSQDPKREQFF
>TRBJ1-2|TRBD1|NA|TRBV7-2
TGTGCCAGCAGCTTATATATCCCTGGGGACAGGAGCTATGGCTACACCTTC
CASSLYIPGDRSYGYTF
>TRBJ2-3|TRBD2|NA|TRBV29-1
TGCAGCGTTGCAGGCGGGAGGGAGCTCAGCACAGATACGCAGTATTTT
CSVAGGRELSTDTQYF
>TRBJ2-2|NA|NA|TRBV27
TGTGCCAGCAGAACCGGACAGAAGACCGGGGAGCTGTTTTTT
CASRTGQKTGELFF
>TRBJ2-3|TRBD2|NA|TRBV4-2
TGTGCCAGCAGCCAAGAGTTCGGGGGACTAGCGGGAATCAGGTTCACAGATACGCAGTATTTT
CASSQEFGGLAGIRFTDTQYF
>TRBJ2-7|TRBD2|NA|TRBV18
TGTGCCAGCTCACCACTTTGGCCAGGTTCGGGAGGAAACTACTACGAGCAGTACTTC
CASSPLWPGSGGNYYEQYF
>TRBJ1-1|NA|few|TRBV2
TGTGCCAGCAGTGATCAGGTTACAGGAGAAGCTTTCTTT
CASSDQVTGEAFF
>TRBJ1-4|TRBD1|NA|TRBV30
TGTGCCTGGACGAGGGCGACAGGGGGCTCAACTAATGAAAAACTGTTTTTT
CAWTRATGGSTNEKLFF
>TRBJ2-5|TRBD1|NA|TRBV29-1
TGCAGCGCGGGAACAGGGGGCGCGGGAGAGACCCAGTACTTC
CSAGTGGAGETQYF
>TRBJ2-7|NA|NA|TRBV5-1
TGCGCCAGCAGCTTGGCCGGGGGAGGATACGAGCAGTACTTC
CASSLAGGGYEQYF
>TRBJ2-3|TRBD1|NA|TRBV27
TGTGCCAGCAGTTTCCTCACAGGGGGCACAGATACGCAGTATTTT
CASSFLTGGTDTQYF
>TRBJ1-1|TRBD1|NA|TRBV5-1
TGCGCCAGCAGCGAACAGGGGAGCGTGGCTGAAGCTTTCTTT
CASSEQGSVAEAFF
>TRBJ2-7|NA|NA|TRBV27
TGTGCCAGCAGTGCCGCCCCCTACGAGCAGTACTTC
CASSAAPYEQYF
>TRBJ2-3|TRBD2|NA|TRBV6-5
TGTGCCAGCAGACCTAGCGGGGGAGTCACAGATACGCAGTATTTT
CASRPSGGVTDTQYF
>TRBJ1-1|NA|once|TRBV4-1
TGCGCCAGCAGCCAACCGGGACGCAACACTGAAGCTTTCTTT
CASSQPGRNTEAFF